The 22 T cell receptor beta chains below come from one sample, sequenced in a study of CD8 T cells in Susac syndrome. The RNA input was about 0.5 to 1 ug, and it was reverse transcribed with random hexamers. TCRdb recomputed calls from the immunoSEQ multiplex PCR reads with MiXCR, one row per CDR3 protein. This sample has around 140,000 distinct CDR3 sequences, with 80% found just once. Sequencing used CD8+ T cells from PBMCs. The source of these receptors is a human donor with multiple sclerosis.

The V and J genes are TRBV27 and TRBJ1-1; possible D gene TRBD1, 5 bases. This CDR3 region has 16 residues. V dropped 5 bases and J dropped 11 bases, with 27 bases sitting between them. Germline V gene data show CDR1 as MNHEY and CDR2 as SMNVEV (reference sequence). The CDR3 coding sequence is TGTGCCAGCAGTCTCGACAGCCTCAATCTCGCCAGCGGCGCTTTCTTT. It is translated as CASSLDSLNLASGAFF.

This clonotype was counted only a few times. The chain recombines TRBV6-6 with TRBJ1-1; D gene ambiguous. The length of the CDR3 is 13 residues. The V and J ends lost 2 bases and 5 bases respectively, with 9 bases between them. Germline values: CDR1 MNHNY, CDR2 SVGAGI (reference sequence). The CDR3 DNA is TGTGCCAGCAGTTACGAGGGAAGTACTGAAGCTTTCTTT. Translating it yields CASSYEGSTEAFF.

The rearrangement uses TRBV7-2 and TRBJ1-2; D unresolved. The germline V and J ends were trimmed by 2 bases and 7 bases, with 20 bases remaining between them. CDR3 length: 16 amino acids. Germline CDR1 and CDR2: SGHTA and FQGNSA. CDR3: CASSLPYSRAEGGYTF. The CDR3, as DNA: TGTGCCAGCAGCTTACCCTACTCGCGCGCGGAGGGTGGCTACACCTTC. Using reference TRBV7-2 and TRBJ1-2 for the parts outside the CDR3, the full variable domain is GAGVSQSPSNKVTEKGKDVELRCDPISGHTALYWYRQSLGQGLEFLIYFQGNSAPDKSGLPSDRFSAERTGGSVSTLTIQRTQQEDSAVYLCASSLPYSRAEGGYTFGSGTRLTVV.

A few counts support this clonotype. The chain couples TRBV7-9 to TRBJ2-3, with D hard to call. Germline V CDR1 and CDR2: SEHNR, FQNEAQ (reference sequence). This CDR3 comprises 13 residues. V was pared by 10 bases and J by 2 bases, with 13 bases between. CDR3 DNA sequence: TGTGCCACCCTTGTAGCCTACACAGATACGCAGTATTTT. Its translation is CATLVAYTDTQYF.

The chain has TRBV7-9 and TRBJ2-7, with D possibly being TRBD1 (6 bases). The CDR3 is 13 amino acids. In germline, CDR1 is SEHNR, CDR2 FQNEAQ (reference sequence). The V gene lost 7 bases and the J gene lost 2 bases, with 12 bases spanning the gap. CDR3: CASIPTGAYEQYF. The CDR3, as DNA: TGTGCCAGCATCCCGACAGGAGCCTACGAGCAGTACTTC.

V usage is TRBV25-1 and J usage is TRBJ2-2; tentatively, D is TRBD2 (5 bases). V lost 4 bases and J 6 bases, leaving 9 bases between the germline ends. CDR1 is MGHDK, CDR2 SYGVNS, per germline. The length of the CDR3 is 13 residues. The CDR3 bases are TGTGCCAGCAGTGTTGCGGGCTCCGGGGAGCTGTTTTTT. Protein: CASSVAGSGELFF.

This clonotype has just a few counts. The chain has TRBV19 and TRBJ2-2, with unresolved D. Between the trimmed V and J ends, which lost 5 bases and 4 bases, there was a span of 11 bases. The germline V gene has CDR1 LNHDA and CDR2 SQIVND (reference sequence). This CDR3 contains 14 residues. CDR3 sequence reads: CASSVDTLTGELFF. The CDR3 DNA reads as TGTGCCAGTAGTGTCGACACCCTCACCGGGGAGCTGTTTTTT.

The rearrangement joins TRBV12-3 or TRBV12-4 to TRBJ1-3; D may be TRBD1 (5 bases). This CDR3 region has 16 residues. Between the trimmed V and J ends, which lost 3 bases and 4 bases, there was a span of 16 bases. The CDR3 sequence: CASSFWDLGGGNTIYF. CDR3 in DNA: TGTGCCAGCAGTTTTTGGGACCTTGGGGGAGGAAACACCATATATTTT.

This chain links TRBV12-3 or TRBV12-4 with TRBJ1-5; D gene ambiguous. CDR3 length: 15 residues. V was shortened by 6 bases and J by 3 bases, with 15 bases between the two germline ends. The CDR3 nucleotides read TGTGCCAGCAGCCGGACCCTAGGACTCAATCAGCCCCAGCATTTT. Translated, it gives CASSRTLGLNQPQHF.

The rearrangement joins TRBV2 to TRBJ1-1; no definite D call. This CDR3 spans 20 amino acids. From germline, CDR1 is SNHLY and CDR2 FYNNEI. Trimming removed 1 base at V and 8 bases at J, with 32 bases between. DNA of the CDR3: TGTGCCAGCAGTGAAGGGATGGGGAGCCTTAGATGGGGATTGAAAACCGAAGCTTTCTTT. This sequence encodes CASSEGMGSLRWGLKTEAFF.

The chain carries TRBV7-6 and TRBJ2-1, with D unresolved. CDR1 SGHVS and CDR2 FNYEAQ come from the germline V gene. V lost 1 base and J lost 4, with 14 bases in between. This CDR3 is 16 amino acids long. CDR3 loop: CASSLDATKIYNEQFF. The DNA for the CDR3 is TGTGCCAGCAGCTTAGACGCCACGAAAATTTACAATGAGCAGTTCTTC.

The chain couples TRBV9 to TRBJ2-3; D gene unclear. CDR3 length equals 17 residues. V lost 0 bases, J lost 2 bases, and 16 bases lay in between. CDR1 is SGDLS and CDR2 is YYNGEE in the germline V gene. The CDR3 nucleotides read TGTGCCAGCAGCGTAGCCCTACCTATCAGTCCCACAGATACGCAGTATTTT. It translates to CASSVALPISPTDTQYF.

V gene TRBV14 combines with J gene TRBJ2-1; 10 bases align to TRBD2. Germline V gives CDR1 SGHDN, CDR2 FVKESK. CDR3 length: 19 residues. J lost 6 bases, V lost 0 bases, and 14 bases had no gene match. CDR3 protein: CASSQEEAGGLVSINEQFF. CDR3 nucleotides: TGTGCCAGCAGCCAAGAGGAAGCGGGAGGGCTGGTGTCGATCAATGAGCAGTTCTTC.

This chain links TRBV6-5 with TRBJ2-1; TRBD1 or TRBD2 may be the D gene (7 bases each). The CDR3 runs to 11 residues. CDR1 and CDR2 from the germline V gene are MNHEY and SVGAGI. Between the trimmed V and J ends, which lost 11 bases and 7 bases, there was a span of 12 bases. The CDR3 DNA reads TGTGCCTCCCAGGGGGGGAATGAGCAGTTCTTC. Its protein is CASQGGNEQFF.

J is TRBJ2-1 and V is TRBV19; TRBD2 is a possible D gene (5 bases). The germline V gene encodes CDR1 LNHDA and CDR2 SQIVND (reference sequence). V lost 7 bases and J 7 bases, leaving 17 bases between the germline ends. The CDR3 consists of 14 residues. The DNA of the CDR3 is TGTGCCAGTACCGTTGGACTGCCGGCGAATGAGCAGTTCTTC. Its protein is CASTVGLPANEQFF.

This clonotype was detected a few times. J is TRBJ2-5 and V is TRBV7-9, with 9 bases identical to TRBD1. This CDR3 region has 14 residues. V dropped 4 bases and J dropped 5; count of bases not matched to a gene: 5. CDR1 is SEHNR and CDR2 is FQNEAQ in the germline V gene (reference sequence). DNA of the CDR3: TGTGCCAGCAGCTGGACAGGGGTTGAGGAGACCCAGTACTTC. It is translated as CASSWTGVEETQYF.

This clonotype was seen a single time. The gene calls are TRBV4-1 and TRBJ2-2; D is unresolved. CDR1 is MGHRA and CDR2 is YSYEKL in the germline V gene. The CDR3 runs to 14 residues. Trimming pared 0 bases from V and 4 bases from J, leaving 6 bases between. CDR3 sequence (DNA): TGCGCCAGCAGCCAAGACAGAAGCACCGGGGAGCTGTTTTTT. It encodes CASSQDRSTGELFF.

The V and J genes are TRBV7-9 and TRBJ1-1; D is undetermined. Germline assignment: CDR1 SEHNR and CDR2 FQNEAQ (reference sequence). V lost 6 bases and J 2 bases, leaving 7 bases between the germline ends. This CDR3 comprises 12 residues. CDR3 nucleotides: TGTGCCAGCAGGGGGTACAACACTGAAGCTTTCTTT. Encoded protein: CASRGYNTEAFF.

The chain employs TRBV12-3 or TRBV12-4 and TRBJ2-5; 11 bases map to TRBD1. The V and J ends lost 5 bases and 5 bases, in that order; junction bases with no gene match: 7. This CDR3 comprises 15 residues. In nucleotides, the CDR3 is TGTGCCAGCAGTCCGTGGACAGGGGGCGACGAGACCCAGTACTTC. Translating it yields CASSPWTGGDETQYF.

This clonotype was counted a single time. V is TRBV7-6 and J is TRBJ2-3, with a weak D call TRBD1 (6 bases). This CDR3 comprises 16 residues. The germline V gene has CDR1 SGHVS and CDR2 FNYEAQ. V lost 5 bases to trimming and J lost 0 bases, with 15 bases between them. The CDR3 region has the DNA TGTGCCAGCAGCCACCCCAGGGACACTAGCACAGATACGCAGTATTTT. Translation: CASSHPRDTSTDTQYF. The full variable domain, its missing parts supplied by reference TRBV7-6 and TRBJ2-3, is GAGVSQSPRYKVTKRGQDVALRCDPISGHVSLYWYRQALGQGPEFLTYFNYEAQQDKSGLPNDRFSAERPEGSISTLTIQRTEQRDSAMYRCASSHPRDTSTDTQYFGPGTRLTVL.

The CDR3 region is CASSSYTDTQYF. Written as DNA, the CDR3 is TGTGCCAGCAGCTCCTACACAGATACGCAGTATTTT. This sequence joins TRBV5-4 and TRBJ2-3; D unresolved. Looked up from germline, CDR1 is SGHNT and CDR2 is YYREEE (reference sequence). The CDR3 has 12 amino acids. V was clipped by 3 bases and J by 2 bases, with 4 bases between them.

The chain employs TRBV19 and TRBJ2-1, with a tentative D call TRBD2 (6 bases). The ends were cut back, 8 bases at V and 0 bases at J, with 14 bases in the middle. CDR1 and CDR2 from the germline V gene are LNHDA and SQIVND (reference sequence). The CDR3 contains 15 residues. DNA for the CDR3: TGTGCCAGTCGCCGGGACTCCAGCTCCTACAATGAGCAGTTCTTC. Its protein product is CASRRDSSSYNEQFF.